This T cell receptor (beta chain) was identified during a study of T-cell reconstitution after alpha-beta-depleted transplantation in children. The germline V gene has CDR1 SGHTA and CDR2 FQGNSA. This CDR3 has 15 amino acids. Trimming pared 6 bases from V and 2 bases from J, leaving 17 bases between. Unique molecular identifiers tagged the TCRbeta library. Using its own MiXCR run on the PCR reads, TCRdb lists one record per CDR3 protein. The table lists some 490,000 distinct CDR3 sequences, approximately 12% of them singletons, with about 5.4% in the top ten. This chain uses TRBV7-2 with TRBJ2-7, with D possibly being TRBD1 (6 bases). The receptor's source is a human donor who donated a stem cell graft to a child with combined immunodeficiency. The sequencing used PBMCs from the stem cell graft donor, collected from the stem cell graft. CDR3 nucleotides: TGTGCCAGCAGAAGGGGTCAAAGGACAGCCTACGAGCAGTACTTC. Encoded protein: CASRRGQRTAYEQYF. The entire variable domain, with the rest obtained from reference TRBV7-2 and TRBJ2-7, is as follows: GAGVSQSPSNKVTEKGKDVELRCDPISGHTALYWYRQSLGQGLEFLIYFQGNSAPDKSGLPSDRFSAERTGGSVSTLTIQRTQQEDSAVYLCASRRGQRTAYEQYFGPGTRLTVT.